The 22 T cell receptor beta chains reported below all come from one sample, sequenced in a study of response to subunit inactivated influenza vaccine. TCRdb re-analysed the RT-PCR reads in MiXCR, keeping a single row per CDR3 protein. This sample has roughly 550,000 distinct CDR3 sequences, with less than 25% found just once. These same records also appear under a second study, on T cells expressing NK-cell markers. That study reports: What made the TCR beta cDNA was 5'RACE template switching with UMIs.

The specimen was CD4+ T cells sorted from PBMCs, collected 11 to 12 days after vaccination. These TCRs come from a man between 50 and 59 years old who received an inactivated influenza vaccine.

In its sample, this clonotype was seen a few times. This chain joins TRBV3-1 and TRBJ2-3, with 13 bases that match TRBD2. Germline CDR1 is LGHDT and CDR2 is YNNKEL (reference sequence). The CDR3 extends over 16 amino acids. V was pared by 5 bases and J by 4 bases, with 6 bases of the junction left unmatched. CDR3 loop: CASSTRTSGSPDTQYF. In DNA, the CDR3 is TGTGCCAGCAGCACCAGGACTAGCGGGAGCCCAGATACGCAGTATTTT.

On this clonotype itself: Just one base apart from a much larger clone, this may be a read error. The chain carries TRBV5-1 and TRBJ1-6, with D unclear. This CDR3 contains 15 residues. Germline assignment: CDR1 SGHRS and CDR2 YFSETQ. V lost 0 bases and J 10 bases, leaving 14 bases between the germline ends. Here the CDR3 DNA reads TGCGCCAGCAGCTTGGATGGGGTTGGAAGATCACCCCTCCACTTT. Amino acid sequence: CASSLDGVGRSPLHF.

The V and J genes are TRBV11-2 and TRBJ2-3; tentatively, D is TRBD1 or TRBD2 (5 bases each). The CDR3 has 15 residues. In germline, CDR1 is SGHAT, CDR2 FQNNGV. V lost 4 bases, J lost 4 bases, and 15 bases lay in between. CDR3 DNA: TGTGCCAGCAGCTCGATCCGGGGCCTGGCAGATACGCAGTATTTT. Protein sequence: CASSSIRGLADTQYF.

This clonotype occurred a few times. The chain joins TRBV27 to TRBJ2-7; possible D gene TRBD1, 7 bases. The CDR3 has 14 amino acids. Germline CDR1 and CDR2: MNHEY and SMNVEV (reference sequence). With 0 bases removed from V and 5 bases from J, the gap between germline ends came to 11 bases. CDR3 sequence (DNA): TGTGCCAGCAGTTTATCCAGGGGGGTAAACGAGCAGTACTTC. This sequence encodes CASSLSRGVNEQYF.

This clonotype was counted between two and nine times. The rearrangement joins TRBV20-1 to TRBJ2-7; D remains ambiguous. The CDR3 sequence is 13 residues long. Germline lookup yields CDR1 DFQATT and CDR2 SNEGSKA (reference sequence). V dropped 6 bases and J dropped 0 bases, with 12 bases sitting between them. The CDR3: CSASRRSSYEQYF. The CDR3 coding sequence is TGCAGTGCCAGTCGCCGAAGCTCCTACGAGCAGTACTTC.

V is TRBV5-1 and J is TRBJ1-3; D is unresolved. In germline, CDR1 is SGHRS, CDR2 YFSETQ. The CDR3 contains 13 residues. V lost 7 bases to trimming and J lost 2 bases, with 10 bases between them. Here the CDR3 reads CASGEDPGNTIYF. CDR3 coding DNA: TGCGCCAGCGGCGAGGACCCTGGAAACACCATATATTTT.

This clonotype was seen more than once but under ten times. The chain joins TRBV18 to TRBJ1-6; TRBD1 matches 7 bases. The germline gives CDR1 KGHSH, CDR2 LQKENI. Germline trimming cut 1 base from V and 7 bases from J; bases unmatched to any gene: 4. The CDR3 length is 15 residues. CDR3 nucleotides: TGTGCCAGCTCACCACAAGGGACAGCAAATTCACCCCTCCACTTT. It codes for CASSPQGTANSPLHF.

The CDR3 sequence: CASSLAGAGGTYEQYF. The CDR3 DNA is TGTGCCAGCAGCTTAGCGGGCGCAGGGGGAACCTACGAGCAGTACTTC. The rearrangement uses TRBV7-9 and TRBJ2-7; TRBD1 aligns across 7 bases. The CDR3 is made up of 16 amino acids. The junction had 7 bases not matched to a gene; V was cut back by 0 bases and J by 2 bases. The germline V gene encodes CDR1 SEHNR and CDR2 FQNEAQ (reference sequence).

A few counts support this clonotype. The V and J genes are TRBV20-1 and TRBJ2-3; D is possibly TRBD2 (6 bases). V was shortened by 2 bases and J by 1 base, with 13 bases between the two germline ends. Germline loops: CDR1 DFQATT, CDR2 SNEGSKA (reference sequence). This CDR3 is built from 15 residues. The CDR3 sequence is CSARLEGRGTDTQYF. CDR3 nucleotides: TGCAGTGCTAGATTGGAGGGCCGTGGCACAGATACGCAGTATTTT.

J is TRBJ1-1 and V is TRBV7-9; D may be TRBD1 (5 bases). With 0 bases removed from V and 4 bases from J, the gap between germline ends came to 9 bases. CDR1 is SEHNR, CDR2 FQNEAQ, per germline (reference sequence). The length of the CDR3 is 14 residues. CDR3 sequence (DNA): TGTGCCAGCAGCTTAGCGGGACTGGTCACTGAAGCTTTCTTT. Amino acid sequence: CASSLAGLVTEAFF. Full variable domain (missing parts from reference TRBV7-9 and TRBJ1-1): DTGVSQNPRHKITKRGQNVTFRCDPISEHNRLYWYRQTLGQGPEFLTYFQNEAQLEKSRLLSDRFSAERPKGSFSTLEIQRTEQGDSAMYLCASSLAGLVTEAFFGQGTRLTVV.

This clonotype has more than one count but fewer than ten. The chain uses TRBV27 and TRBJ2-7; the match to TRBD1 covers 9 bases. The CDR3 has 14 amino acids. The germline V gene has CDR1 MNHEY and CDR2 SMNVEV (reference sequence). The V segment lost 6 bases and the J segment 2 bases; nucleotides outside the gene matches: 5. The CDR3 DNA reads as TGTGCCAGCAGGGGGACAGGGAGGACCTACGAGCAGTACTTC. Its translation: CASRGTGRTYEQYF.

The genes are TRBV28 and TRBJ2-7; 8 nucleotides match TRBD1. Trimming removed 7 bases from V and 5 bases from J; junction bases left unmatched: 10. The length of the CDR3 is 14 residues. Germline V gives CDR1 MDHEN, CDR2 SYDVKM. In DNA, the CDR3 is TGTGCCAGCAAGGGGGCAGGGGGCTTCAACGAGCAGTACTTC. Translation: CASKGAGGFNEQYF.

This clonotype occurred once. V usage is TRBV5-1 and J usage is TRBJ2-2; tentative D call: TRBD2 (5 bases). V shed 4 bases and J shed 7 bases, with 14 bases lying between them. In germline, CDR1 is SGHRS, CDR2 YFSETQ. The CDR3 runs 14 residues. The CDR3 sequence is CASSLRLAGGELFF. CDR3 sequence (DNA): TGCGCCAGCAGCCTACGTCTAGCTGGCGGGGAGCTGTTTTTT. Together with reference TRBV5-1 and TRBJ2-2, the CDR3 gives the full variable domain: KAGVTQTPRYLIKTRGQQVTLSCSPISGHRSVSWYQQTPGQGLQFLFEYFSETQRNKGNFPGRFSGRQFSNSRSEMNVSTLELGDSALYLCASSLRLAGGELFFGEGSRLTVL.

The genes are TRBV20-1 and TRBJ1-2; 8 bases map to TRBD1. The CDR3 has 15 residues. In germline, CDR1 is DFQATT, CDR2 SNEGSKA (reference sequence). J lost 8 bases, V lost 3 bases, and 14 bases had no gene match. DNA for the CDR3: TGCAGTGCTAGCAAGTTGAGACAGGGGCCGCGCGGCTACACCTTC. Residues: CSASKLRQGPRGYTF.

This clonotype has more than one count but fewer than ten. The J gene is TRBJ2-5, the V gene TRBV7-9; D may be TRBD1 (6 bases). Germline loops: CDR1 SEHNR, CDR2 FQNEAQ (reference sequence). The V and J ends lost 5 bases and 2 bases respectively, with 12 bases between them. This CDR3 spans 14 amino acids. CDR3 sequence reads: CASSIAGTQETQYF. The CDR3, as DNA: TGTGCCAGCAGCATCGCCGGGACACAAGAGACCCAGTACTTC.

This chain joins TRBV5-1 and TRBJ2-2, with TRBD1 matching 8 bases. The length of the CDR3 is 16 residues. Germline CDR1 is SGHRS and CDR2 is YFSETQ. The ends lost 4 bases at V and 4 bases at J; junction bases unmatched: 9. CDR3 residues: CASSPEGQVPTGELFF. The CDR3 DNA reads as TGCGCCAGCAGCCCGGAGGGACAGGTTCCCACCGGGGAGCTGTTTTTT.

This clonotype has more than one count but fewer than ten. The gene calls are TRBV6-5 and TRBJ2-7; D is possibly TRBD1 or TRBD2 (5 bases each). CDR3 length: 15 amino acids. Germline values: CDR1 MNHEY, CDR2 SVGAGI. V shed 4 bases and J shed 2 bases, with 15 bases lying between them. CDR3 sequence reads: CASSSPGTPTYEQYF. CDR3 nucleotide sequence: TGTGCCAGCAGTTCCCCCGGGACCCCTACCTACGAGCAGTACTTC.

This clonotype was counted once. The CDR3 DNA reads TGTGCCAGCAGAACACAGGGATACACTGAAGCTTTCTTT. It translates to CASRTQGYTEAFF. The chain recombines TRBV28 with TRBJ1-1, with D perhaps TRBD1 (6 bases). Germline CDR1 is MDHEN and CDR2 is SYDVKM. CDR3 length equals 13 residues. V gave up 6 bases and J gave up 3 bases, with 11 bases separating them.

This clonotype was seen a handful of times. The chain combines TRBV27 with TRBJ2-5; D remains unclear. This CDR3 has 14 residues. Trimming cost V 5 bases and J 13 bases, with 23 bases left between them. Looked up from germline, CDR1 is MNHEY and CDR2 is SMNVEV (reference sequence). CDR3 sequence reads: CASSLEVHRAPLYF. In DNA form, the CDR3 reads TGTGCCAGCAGTCTAGAAGTTCATAGGGCGCCGCTGTACTTC.

The chain uses TRBV7-6 and TRBJ2-1; TRBD1 matches at 9 bases. Germline V lookup: CDR1 SGHVS, CDR2 FNYEAQ. The V gene end was trimmed by 5 bases and the J gene end by 3 bases; junction bases not matched to a gene: 11. This CDR3 has 17 amino acids. Here the CDR3 reads CASSPRQTGGSYNEQFF. The CDR3 DNA follows: TGTGCCAGCAGCCCCCGACAGACAGGGGGGAGCTACAATGAGCAGTTCTTC.

This chain uses TRBV4-2 with TRBJ2-5; 12 bases match TRBD2. Losses at the gene ends were 0 bases for V and 2 bases for J; bases not matched to a gene: 7. The CDR3 length is 18 residues. Germline assignment: CDR1 LGHNA and CDR2 YNFKEQ. The CDR3 nucleotides are TGTGCCAGCAGCCAAGAACTAGCGGGAGGAATTGATCAAGAGACCCAGTACTTC. Protein product: CASSQELAGGIDQETQYF.

This clonotype has just a few counts. J is TRBJ2-5 and V is TRBV20-1; D perhaps matches TRBD2 (6 bases). Trimming took off 5 bases at V and 1 base at J, with 11 bases between the two ends. The germline CDR1 and CDR2 sequences are DFQATT and SNEGSKA (reference sequence). The CDR3 sequence is 13 residues long. CDR3 sequence: CSARGLSQETQYF. The CDR3 DNA sequence: TGCAGTGCTCGAGGACTATCCCAAGAGACCCAGTACTTC.